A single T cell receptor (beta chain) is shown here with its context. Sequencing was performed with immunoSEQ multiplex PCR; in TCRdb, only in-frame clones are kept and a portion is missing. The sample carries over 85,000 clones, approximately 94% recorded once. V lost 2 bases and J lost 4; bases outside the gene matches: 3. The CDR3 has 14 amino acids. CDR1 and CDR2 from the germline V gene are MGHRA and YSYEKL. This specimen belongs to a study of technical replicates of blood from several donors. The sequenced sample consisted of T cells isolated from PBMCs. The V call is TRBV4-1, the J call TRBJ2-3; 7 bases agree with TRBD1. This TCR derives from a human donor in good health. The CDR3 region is CASSQIQGPDTQYF. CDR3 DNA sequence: TGCGCCAGCAGCCAAATACAGGGGCCAGATACGCAGTATTTT.